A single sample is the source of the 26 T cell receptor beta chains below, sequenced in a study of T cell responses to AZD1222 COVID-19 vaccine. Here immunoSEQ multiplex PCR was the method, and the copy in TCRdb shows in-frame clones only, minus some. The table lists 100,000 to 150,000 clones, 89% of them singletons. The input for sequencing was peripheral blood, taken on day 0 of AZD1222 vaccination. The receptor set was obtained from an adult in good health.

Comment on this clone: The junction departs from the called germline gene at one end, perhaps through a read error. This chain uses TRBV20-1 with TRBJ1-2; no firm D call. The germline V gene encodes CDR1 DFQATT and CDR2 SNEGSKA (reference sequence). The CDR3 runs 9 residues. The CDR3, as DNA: TGCAGTGCTAGTCCCTCTCCCGCTTTC. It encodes CSASPSPAF.

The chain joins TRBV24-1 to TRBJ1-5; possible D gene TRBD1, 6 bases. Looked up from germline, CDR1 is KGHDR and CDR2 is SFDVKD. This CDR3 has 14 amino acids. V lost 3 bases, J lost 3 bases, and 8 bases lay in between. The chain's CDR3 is CATSDRGSNQPQHF. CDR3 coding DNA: TGTGCCACCAGTGATAGGGGGTCCAATCAGCCCCAGCATTTT.

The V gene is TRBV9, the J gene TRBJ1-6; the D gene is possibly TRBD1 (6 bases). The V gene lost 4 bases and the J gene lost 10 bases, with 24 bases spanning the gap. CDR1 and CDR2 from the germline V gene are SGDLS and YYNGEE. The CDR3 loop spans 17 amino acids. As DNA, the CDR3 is TGTGCCAGCAGCCTAGGGGGGAACTTGGCCCAAAAATCACCCCTCCACTTT. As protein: CASSLGGNLAQKSPLHF.

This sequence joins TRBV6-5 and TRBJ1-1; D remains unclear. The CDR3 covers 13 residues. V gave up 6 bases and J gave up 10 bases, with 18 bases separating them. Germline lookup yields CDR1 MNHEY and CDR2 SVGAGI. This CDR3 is CASRQRASSGAFF. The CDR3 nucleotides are TGTGCCAGCAGACAACGGGCCTCGAGTGGAGCTTTCTTT.

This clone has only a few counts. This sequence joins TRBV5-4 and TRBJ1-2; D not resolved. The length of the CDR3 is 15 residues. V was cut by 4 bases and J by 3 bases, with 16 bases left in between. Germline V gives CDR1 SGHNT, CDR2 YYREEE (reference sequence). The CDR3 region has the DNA TGTGCCAGCAGCCGAGGGAGGGTGACGGACTATGGCTACACCTTC. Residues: CASSRGRVTDYGYTF. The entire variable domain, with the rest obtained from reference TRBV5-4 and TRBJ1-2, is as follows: ETGVTQSPTHLIKTRGQQVTLRCSSQSGHNTVSWYQQALGQGPQFIFQYYREEENGRGNFPPRFSGLQFPNYSSELNVNALELDDSALYLCASSRGRVTDYGYTFGSGTRLTVV.

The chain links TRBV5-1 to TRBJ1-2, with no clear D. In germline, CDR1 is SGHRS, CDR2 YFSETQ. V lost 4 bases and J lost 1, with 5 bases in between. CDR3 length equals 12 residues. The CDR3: CASSRDNYGYTF. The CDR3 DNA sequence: TGCGCCAGCAGCAGGGATAACTATGGCTACACCTTC.

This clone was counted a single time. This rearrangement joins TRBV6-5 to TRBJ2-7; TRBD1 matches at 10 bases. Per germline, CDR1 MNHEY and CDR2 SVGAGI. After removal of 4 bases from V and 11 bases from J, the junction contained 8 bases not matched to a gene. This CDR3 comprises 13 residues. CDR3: CASSSSGTGVKYF. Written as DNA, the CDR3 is TGTGCCAGCAGTTCGTCCGGGACAGGGGTTAAGTACTTC.

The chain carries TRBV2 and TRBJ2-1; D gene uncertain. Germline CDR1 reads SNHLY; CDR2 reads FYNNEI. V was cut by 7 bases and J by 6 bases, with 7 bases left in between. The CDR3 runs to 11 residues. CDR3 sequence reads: CASNRINEQFF. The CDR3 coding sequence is TGTGCCAGCAACAGAATCAATGAGCAGTTCTTC.

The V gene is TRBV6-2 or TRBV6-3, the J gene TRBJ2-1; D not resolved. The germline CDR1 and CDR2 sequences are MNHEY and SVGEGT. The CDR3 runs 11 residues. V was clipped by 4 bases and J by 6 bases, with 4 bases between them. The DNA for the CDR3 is TGTGCCAGCAGTTCCCTCAATGAGCAGTTCTTC. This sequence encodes CASSSLNEQFF.

The CDR3 loop reads CSVATDLMNTEAFF. The CDR3, as DNA: TGCAGCGTTGCTACAGACCTTATGAACACTGAAGCTTTCTTT. The rearrangement joins TRBV29-1 to TRBJ1-1; D gene unclear. This CDR3 spans 14 amino acids. Germline CDR1 is SQVTM and CDR2 is ANQGSEA. The V gene lost 4 bases and the J gene lost 0 bases, with 12 bases spanning the gap.

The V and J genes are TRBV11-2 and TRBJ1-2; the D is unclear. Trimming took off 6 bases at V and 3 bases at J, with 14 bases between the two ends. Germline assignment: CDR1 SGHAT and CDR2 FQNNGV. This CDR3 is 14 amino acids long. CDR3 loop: CASRPSAGDYGYTF. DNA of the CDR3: TGTGCCAGCAGACCATCCGCCGGGGACTATGGCTACACCTTC. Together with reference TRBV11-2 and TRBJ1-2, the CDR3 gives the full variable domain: EAGVAQSPRYKIIEKRQSVAFWCNPISGHATLYWYQQILGQGPKLLIQFQNNGVVDDSQLPKDRFSAERLKGVDSTLKIQPAKLEDSAVYLCASRPSAGDYGYTFGSGTRLTVV.

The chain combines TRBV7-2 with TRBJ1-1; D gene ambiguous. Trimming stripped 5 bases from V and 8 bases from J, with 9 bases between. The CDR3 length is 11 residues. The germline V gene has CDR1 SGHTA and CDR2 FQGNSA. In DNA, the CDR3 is TGTGCCAGCAGCCCCGCGATCGAAGCTTTCTTT. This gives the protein CASSPAIEAFF.

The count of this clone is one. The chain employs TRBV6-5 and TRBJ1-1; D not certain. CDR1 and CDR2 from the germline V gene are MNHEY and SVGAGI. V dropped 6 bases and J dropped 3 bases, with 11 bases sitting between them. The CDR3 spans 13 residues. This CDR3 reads CASRDDGDTEAFF. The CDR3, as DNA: TGTGCCAGCAGGGACGACGGAGACACTGAAGCTTTCTTT.

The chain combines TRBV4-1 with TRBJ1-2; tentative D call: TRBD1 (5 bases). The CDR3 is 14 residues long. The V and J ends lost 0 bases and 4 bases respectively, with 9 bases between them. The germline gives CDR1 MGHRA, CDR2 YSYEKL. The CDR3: CASSQDIGGYGYTF. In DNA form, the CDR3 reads TGCGCCAGCAGCCAAGACATCGGGGGCTATGGCTACACCTTC.

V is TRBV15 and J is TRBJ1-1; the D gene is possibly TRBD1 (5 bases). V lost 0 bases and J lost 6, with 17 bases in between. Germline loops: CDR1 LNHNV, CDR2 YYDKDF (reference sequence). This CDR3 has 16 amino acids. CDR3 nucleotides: TGTGCCACCAGCAGAGATTGGGGACGGGGGTCCCCTGAAGCTTTCTTT. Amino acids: CATSRDWGRGSPEAFF.

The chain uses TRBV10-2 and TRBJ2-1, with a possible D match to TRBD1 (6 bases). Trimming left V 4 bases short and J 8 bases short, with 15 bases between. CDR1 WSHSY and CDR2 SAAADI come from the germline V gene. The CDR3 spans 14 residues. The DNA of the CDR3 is TGCGCCAGCAGTGCGGGCAGGGGTCGTGATGAGCAGTTCTTC. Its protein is CASSAGRGRDEQFF.

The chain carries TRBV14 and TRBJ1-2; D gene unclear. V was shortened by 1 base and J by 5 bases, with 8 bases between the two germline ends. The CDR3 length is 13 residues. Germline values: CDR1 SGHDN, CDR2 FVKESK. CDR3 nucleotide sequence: TGTGCCAGCAGCCAAGTGGTAGGGTATGGCTACACCTTC. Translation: CASSQVVGYGYTF.

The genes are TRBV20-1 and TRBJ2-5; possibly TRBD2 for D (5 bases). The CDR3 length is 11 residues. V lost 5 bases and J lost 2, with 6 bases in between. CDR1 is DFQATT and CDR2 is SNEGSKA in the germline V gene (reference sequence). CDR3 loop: CSARTQETQYF. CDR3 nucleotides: TGCAGTGCTCGGACTCAAGAGACCCAGTACTTC.

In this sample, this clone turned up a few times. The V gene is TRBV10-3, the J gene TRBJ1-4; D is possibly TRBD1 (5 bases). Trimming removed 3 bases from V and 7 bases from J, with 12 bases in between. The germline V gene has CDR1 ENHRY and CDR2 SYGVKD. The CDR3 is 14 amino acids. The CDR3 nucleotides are TGTGCCATCAGTGAATATTCCGGGGGTGAAAAACTGTTTTTT. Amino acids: CAISEYSGGEKLFF.

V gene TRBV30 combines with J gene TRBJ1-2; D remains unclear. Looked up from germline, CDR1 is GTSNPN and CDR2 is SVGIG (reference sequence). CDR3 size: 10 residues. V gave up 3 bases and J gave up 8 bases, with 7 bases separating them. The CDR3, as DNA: TGTGCCTGGAGGGAGGTCGGCTACACCTTC. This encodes CAWREVGYTF. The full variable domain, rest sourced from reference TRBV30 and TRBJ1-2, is SQTIHQWPATLVQPVGSPLSLECTVEGTSNPNLYWYRQAAGRGLQLLFYSVGIGQISSEVPQNLSASRPQDRQFILSSKKLLLSDSGFYLCAWREVGYTFGSGTRLTVV.

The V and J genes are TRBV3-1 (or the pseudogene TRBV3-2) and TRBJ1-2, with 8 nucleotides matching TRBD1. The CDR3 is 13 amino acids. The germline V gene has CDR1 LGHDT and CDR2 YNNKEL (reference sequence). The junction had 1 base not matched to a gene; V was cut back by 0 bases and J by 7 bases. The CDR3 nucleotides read TGTGCCAGCAGCCAAGAGCAGGGGGCTGGCTACACCTTC. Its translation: CASSQEQGAGYTF.

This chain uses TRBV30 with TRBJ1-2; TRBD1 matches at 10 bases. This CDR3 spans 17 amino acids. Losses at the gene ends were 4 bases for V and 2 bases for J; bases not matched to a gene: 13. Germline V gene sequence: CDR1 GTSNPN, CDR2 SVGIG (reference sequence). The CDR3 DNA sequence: TGTGCCTGGACTCCGGGGCCGGGACAGGGGCCCAACTATGGCTACACCTTC. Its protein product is CAWTPGPGQGPNYGYTF.

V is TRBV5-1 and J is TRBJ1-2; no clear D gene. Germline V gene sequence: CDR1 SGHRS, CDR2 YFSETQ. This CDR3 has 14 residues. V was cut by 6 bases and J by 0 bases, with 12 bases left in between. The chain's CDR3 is CASNGGLTNYGYTF. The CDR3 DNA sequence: TGCGCCAGCAACGGTGGGTTAACTAACTATGGCTACACCTTC.

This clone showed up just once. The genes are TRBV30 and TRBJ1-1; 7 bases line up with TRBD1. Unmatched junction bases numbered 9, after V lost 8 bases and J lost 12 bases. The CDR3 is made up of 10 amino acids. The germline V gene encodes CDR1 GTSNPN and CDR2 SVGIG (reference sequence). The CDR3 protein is CARQGGGTFF. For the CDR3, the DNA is TGTGCCCGACAGGGTGGGGGAACTTTCTTT.

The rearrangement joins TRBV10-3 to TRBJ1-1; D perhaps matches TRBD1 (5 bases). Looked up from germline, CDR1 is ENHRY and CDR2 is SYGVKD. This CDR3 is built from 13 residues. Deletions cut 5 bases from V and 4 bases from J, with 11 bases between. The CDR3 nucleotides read TGTGCCATCAGTAACATCGGGGGCACTGAAGCTTTCTTT. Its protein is CAISNIGGTEAFF.

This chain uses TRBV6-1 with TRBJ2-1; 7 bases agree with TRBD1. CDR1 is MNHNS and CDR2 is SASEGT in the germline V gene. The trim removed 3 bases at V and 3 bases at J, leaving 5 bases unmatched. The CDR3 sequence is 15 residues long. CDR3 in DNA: TGTGCCAGCAGTGACAGGGGGACAGTCTACAATGAGCAGTTCTTC. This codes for CASSDRGTVYNEQFF.